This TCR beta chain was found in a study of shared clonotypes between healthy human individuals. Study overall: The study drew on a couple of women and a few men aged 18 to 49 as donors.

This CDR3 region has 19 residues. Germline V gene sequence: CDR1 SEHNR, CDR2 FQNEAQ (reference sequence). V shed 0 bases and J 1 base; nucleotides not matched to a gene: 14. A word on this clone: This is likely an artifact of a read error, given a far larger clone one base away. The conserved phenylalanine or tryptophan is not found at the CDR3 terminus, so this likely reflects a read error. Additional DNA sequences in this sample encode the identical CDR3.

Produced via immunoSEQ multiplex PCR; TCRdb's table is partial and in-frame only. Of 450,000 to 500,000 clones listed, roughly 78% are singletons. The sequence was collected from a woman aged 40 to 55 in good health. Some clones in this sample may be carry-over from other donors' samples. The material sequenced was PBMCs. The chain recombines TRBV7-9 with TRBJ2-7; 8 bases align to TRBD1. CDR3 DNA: TGTGCCAGCAGCTTAGCGGTGAGAACAGGGGGACTGGGGTCCTACGAGCAGTACCTC. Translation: CASSLAVRTGGLGSYEQYL.